This entry lists 8 T cell receptor beta chains sequenced from one sample in a study of beta chain features in type 1 diabetes. The study reverse transcribed the entire isolated RNA, so it sequenced expressed TCRB transcripts. Method: immunoSEQ multiplex PCR; TCRdb's copy keeps in-frame clones and lacks some. In the table there are 810,000 or so clones, roughly 15% of which are singletons. The sample consisted of naive CD4+ T cells from blood. Receptors originate from a woman aged 18-35 years in good health.

The chain combines TRBV4-3 with TRBJ1-2, with 7 bases that match TRBD1. V lost 3 bases and J lost 6; bases outside the gene matches: 10. Germline CDR1 and CDR2: LGHNA and YSLEER. CDR3 size: 15 residues. The CDR3 loop reads CASSHITGVWHGYTF. The CDR3 DNA sequence: TGCGCCAGCAGCCACATCACAGGGGTTTGGCATGGCTACACCTTC.

In this sample, this clone turned up a few times. This sequence joins TRBV7-2 and TRBJ2-7; 11 bases fit TRBD2. V dropped 2 bases and J dropped 2; count of bases not matched to a gene: 8. This CDR3 spans 17 amino acids. CDR1 is SGHTA, CDR2 FQGNSA, per germline. CDR3 DNA: TGTGCCAGCAGCTTAACTAGCGGGAGATCCCCCACCTACGAGCAGTACTTC. This codes for CASSLTSGRSPTYEQYF.

In regard to this clone: Other DNA sequences of this sample code for an identical CDR3. This chain links TRBV27 with TRBJ2-7; D is undetermined. V lost 4 bases, J lost 1 base, and 2 bases lay in between. Germline V gene sequence: CDR1 MNHEY, CDR2 SMNVEV (reference sequence). The CDR3 spans 11 residues. CDR3 protein: CASSSSYEQYF. The DNA of the CDR3 is TGTGCCAGCAGTTCGTCCTACGAGCAGTACTTC.

This clone was seen only a few times. The V call is TRBV4-2, the J call TRBJ2-7; tentatively, D is TRBD2 (6 bases). The CDR3 covers 16 residues. The V end lost 4 bases, the J end lost 1 base, and 17 bases lay between the germline ends. Germline values: CDR1 LGHNA, CDR2 YNFKEQ. In DNA form, the CDR3 reads TGTGCCAGCAGCCCGGGGCTTGGCGGAGGGTCCTACGAGCAGTACTTC. Translation: CASSPGLGGGSYEQYF.

The chain joins TRBV18 to TRBJ2-7; D possibly corresponds to TRBD1 (6 bases). The ends were cut back, 3 bases at V and 0 bases at J, with 15 bases in the middle. Germline V gives CDR1 KGHSH, CDR2 LQKENI. The CDR3 is made up of 16 amino acids. CDR3 residues: CASSPDRRRFSYEQYF. CDR3 nucleotides: TGTGCCAGCTCACCCGACAGGCGCAGATTCTCCTACGAGCAGTACTTC. Based on the CDR3 plus reference TRBV18 and TRBJ2-7, the full variable domain is NAGVMQNPRHLVRRRGQEARLRCSPMKGHSHVYWYRQLPEEGLKFMVYLQKENIIDESGMPKERFSAEFPKEGPSILRIQQVVRGDSAAYFCASSPDRRRFSYEQYFGPGTRLTVT.

This clone occurred a few times. This chain uses TRBV9 with TRBJ1-1; D not certain. The CDR3 runs 14 residues. From germline, CDR1 is SGDLS and CDR2 YYNGEE. Deletions cut 4 bases from V and 1 base from J, with 11 bases between. The CDR3 loop reads CASSPGSRNTEAFF. The CDR3 bases are TGTGCCAGCAGCCCAGGCTCAAGGAACACTGAAGCTTTCTTT.

This sequence joins TRBV2 and TRBJ2-6; 7 bases are a match to TRBD2. CDR1 and CDR2 from the germline V gene are SNHLY and FYNNEI. The J segment lost 0 bases and the V segment lost 4 bases, leaving 0 bases of the junction unmatched. The CDR3 extends over 15 amino acids. The CDR3 DNA is TGTGCCAGCAGTGGGGAGGGCTCTGGGGCCAACGTCCTGACTTTC. This encodes CASSGEGSGANVLTF. Using reference TRBV2 and TRBJ2-6 for the parts outside the CDR3, the full variable domain is EPEVTQTPSHQVTQMGQEVILRCVPISNHLYFYWYRQILGQKVEFLVSFYNNEISEKSEIFDDQFSVERPDGSNFTLKIRSTKLEDSAMYFCASSGEGSGANVLTFGAGSRLTVL.

The chain recombines TRBV20-1 with TRBJ2-7; D unresolved. Trimming pared 6 bases from V and 3 bases from J, leaving 9 bases between. There are 11 residues in the CDR3. Germline V gives CDR1 DFQATT, CDR2 SNEGSKA (reference sequence). CDR3 DNA sequence: TGCAGTGCGTTCTATCTCTACGAGCAGTACTTC. It translates to CSAFYLYEQYF.